Reported below is one T cell receptor (beta chain). Its antigen is unidentified. The data were obtained in a study of shared clonotypes between healthy human individuals. Overall study findings and caveats: Rarefaction showed that sequencing of sorted subsets was incomplete (despite large depth).

The CDR3 is 16 residues long. Trimming cost V 5 bases and J 2 bases, with 19 bases left between them. Looked up from germline, CDR1 is MDHEN and CDR2 is SYDVKM. Assay runs were performed at deep level. Produced via immunoSEQ multiplex PCR; TCRdb's table is partial and in-frame only. This table has 2 million to 2.5 million clones, just over 90% appearing once. The gene calls are TRBV28 and TRBJ2-7; perhaps TRBD2 as D (5 bases). This clonotype originated in a man younger than 30 in good health. Some clones in this sample may be carry-over from other donors' samples. Specimen: naive CD4+ T cells from PBMCs. Subset of the sample: CD45RA+ positively selected. In nucleotides, the CDR3 is TGTGCCAGCAGTCTAAGCGAGGACTGGACCACCTACGAGCAGTACTTC. Its protein product is CASSLSEDWTTYEQYF.